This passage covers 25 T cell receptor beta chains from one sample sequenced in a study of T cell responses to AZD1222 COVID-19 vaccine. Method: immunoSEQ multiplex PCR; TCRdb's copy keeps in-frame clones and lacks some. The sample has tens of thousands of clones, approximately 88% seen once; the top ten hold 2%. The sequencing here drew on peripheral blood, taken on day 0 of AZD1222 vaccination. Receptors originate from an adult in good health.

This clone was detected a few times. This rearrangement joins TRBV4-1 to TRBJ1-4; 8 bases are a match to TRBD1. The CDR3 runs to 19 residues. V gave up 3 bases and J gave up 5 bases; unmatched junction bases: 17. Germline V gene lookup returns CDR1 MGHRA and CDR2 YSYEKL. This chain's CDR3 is CASSQRLTGGNGLNEKLFF. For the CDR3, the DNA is TGCGCCAGCAGCCAGCGATTAACAGGGGGTAACGGTTTGAATGAAAAACTGTTTTTT.

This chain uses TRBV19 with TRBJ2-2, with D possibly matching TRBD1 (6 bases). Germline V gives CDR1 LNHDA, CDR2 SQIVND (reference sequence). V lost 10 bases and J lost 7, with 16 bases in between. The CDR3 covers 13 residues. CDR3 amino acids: CAIPGHRVGELFF. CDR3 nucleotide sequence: TGTGCCATCCCGGGACATAGAGTCGGGGAGCTGTTTTTT.

This CDR3 is CASSQTGITNSNQPQHF. CDR3 bases: TGTGCCAGCAGCCAAACGGGAATCACAAATTCTAATCAGCCCCAGCATTTT. The chain combines TRBV4-2 with TRBJ1-5; D remains ambiguous. The CDR3 is 17 amino acids. CDR1 is LGHNA, CDR2 YNFKEQ, per germline. Trimming shortened V by 2 bases and J by 4 bases, and 18 bases separated the two germline ends.

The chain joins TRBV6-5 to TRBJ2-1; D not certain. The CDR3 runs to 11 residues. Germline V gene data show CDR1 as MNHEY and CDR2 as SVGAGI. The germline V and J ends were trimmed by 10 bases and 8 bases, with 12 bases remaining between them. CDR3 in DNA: TGTGCCACCAGGCCCGCCGATGAGCAGTTCTTC. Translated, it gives CATRPADEQFF.

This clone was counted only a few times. The CDR3 DNA sequence: TGTGCCAGCAGTGCCCGGGACTCTTTCAACTTAGATGGCTACACCTTC. Amino acid sequence: CASSARDSFNLDGYTF. V gene TRBV6-1 combines with J gene TRBJ1-2; D is perhaps TRBD1 (5 bases). This CDR3 comprises 16 residues. With 4 bases removed from V and 6 bases from J, the gap between germline ends came to 21 bases. Germline loops: CDR1 MNHNS, CDR2 SASEGT.

CDR3 coding DNA: TGCGCCAGCAGCAGGGACCTAATGGAGCAGTTCTTC. Translating it yields CASSRDLMEQFF. V gene TRBV5-1 combines with J gene TRBJ2-1; possibly TRBD1 or TRBD2 for D (5 bases each). Deletions cut 4 bases from V and 10 bases from J, with 12 bases between. Germline V gene sequence: CDR1 SGHRS, CDR2 YFSETQ. The CDR3 covers 12 residues.

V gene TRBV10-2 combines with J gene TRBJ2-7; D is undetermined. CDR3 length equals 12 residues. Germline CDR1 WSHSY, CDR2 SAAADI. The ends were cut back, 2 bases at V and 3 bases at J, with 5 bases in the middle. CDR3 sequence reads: CASSEANYEQYF. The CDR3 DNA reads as TGCGCCAGCAGTGAGGCGAACTACGAGCAGTACTTC.

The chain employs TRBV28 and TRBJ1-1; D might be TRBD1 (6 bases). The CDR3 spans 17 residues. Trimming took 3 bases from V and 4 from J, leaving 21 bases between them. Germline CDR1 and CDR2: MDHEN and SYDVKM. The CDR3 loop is CASSFPGQLKRATEAFF. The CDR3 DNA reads TGTGCCAGCAGTTTCCCCGGACAGCTTAAGCGGGCCACTGAAGCTTTCTTT. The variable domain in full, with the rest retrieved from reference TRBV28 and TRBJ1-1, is DVKVTQSSRYLVKRTGEKVFLECVQDMDHENMFWYRQDPGLGLRLIYFSYDVKMKEKGDIPEGYSVSREKKERFSLILESASTNQTSMYLCASSFPGQLKRATEAFFGQGTRLTVV.

The CDR3 loop reads CSVGGDPRETQYF. The CDR3 nucleotides are TGCAGCGTTGGAGGGGACCCGCGGGAGACCCAGTACTTC. The J gene is TRBJ2-5, the V gene TRBV29-1; D is perhaps TRBD1 or TRBD2 (5 bases each). Germline V gives CDR1 SQVTM, CDR2 ANQGSEA. V dropped 4 bases and J dropped 5 bases, with 14 bases sitting between them. This CDR3 is built from 13 residues.

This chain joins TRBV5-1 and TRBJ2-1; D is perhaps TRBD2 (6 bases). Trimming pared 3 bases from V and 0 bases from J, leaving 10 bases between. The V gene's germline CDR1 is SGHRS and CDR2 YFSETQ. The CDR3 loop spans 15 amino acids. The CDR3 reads CASSWDSPSYNEQFF. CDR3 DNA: TGCGCCAGCAGCTGGGACTCCCCCTCCTACAATGAGCAGTTCTTC.

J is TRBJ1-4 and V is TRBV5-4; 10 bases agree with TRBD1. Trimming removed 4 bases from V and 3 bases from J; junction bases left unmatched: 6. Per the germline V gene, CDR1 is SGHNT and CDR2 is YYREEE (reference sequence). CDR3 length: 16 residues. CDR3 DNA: TGTGCCAGCAGCCGAGGACAGGGGGGAGCTAATGAAAAACTGTTTTTT. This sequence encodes CASSRGQGGANEKLFF.

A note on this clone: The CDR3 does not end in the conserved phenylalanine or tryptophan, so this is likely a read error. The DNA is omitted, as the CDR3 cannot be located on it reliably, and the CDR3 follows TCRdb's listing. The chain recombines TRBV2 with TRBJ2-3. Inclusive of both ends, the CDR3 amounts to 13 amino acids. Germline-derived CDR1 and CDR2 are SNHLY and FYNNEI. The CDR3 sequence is CASRLLDGKGSLL.

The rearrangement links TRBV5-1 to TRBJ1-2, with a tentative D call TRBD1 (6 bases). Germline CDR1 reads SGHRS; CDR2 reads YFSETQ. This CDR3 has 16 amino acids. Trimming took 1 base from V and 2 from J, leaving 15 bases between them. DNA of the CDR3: TGCGCCAGCAGCTTGCCCCCTCCGACAGGAAACTATGGCTACACCTTC. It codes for CASSLPPPTGNYGYTF.

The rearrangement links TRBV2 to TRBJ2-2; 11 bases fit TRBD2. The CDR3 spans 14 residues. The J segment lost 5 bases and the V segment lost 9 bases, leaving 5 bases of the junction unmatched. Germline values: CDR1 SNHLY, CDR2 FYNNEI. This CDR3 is CASLAGGATGELFF. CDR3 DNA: TGTGCCAGTTTAGCGGGAGGGGCAACCGGGGAGCTGTTTTTT.

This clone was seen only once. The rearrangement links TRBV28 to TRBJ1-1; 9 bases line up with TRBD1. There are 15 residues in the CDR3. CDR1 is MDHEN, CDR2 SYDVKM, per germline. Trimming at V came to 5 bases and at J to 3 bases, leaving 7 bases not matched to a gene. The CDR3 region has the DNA TGTGCCAGCAGTCCCGGGACAGGGCAAGACACTGAAGCTTTCTTT. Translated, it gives CASSPGTGQDTEAFF. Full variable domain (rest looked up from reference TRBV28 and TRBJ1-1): DVKVTQSSRYLVKRTGEKVFLECVQDMDHENMFWYRQDPGLGLRLIYFSYDVKMKEKGDIPEGYSVSREKKERFSLILESASTNQTSMYLCASSPGTGQDTEAFFGQGTRLTVV.

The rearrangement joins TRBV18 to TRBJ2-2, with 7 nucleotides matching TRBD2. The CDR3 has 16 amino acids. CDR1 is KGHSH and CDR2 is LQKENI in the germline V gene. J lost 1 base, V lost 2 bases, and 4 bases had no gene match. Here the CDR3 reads CASSPWGGRNTGELFF. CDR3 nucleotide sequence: TGTGCCAGCTCACCATGGGGCGGGAGGAACACCGGGGAGCTGTTTTTT.

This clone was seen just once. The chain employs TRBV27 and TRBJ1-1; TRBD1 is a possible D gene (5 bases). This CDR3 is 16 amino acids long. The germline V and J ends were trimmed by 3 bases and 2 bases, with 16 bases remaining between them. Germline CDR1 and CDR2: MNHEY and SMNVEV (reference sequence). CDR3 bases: TGTGCCAGCAGTTTCCGGGGGGTGGACCCTAACACTGAAGCTTTCTTT. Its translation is CASSFRGVDPNTEAFF.

The CDR3 DNA sequence: TGTGCCAGCAGCGCCGGACAGGGTAGCGGCTATGGCTACACCTTC. Amino acids: CASSAGQGSGYGYTF. The V call is TRBV3-1 (or the pseudogene TRBV3-2), the J call TRBJ1-2; 8 bases are shared with TRBD1. V was pared by 5 bases and J by 4 bases, with 9 bases of the junction left unmatched. This CDR3 has 15 amino acids. The germline CDR1 and CDR2 sequences are LGHDT and YNNKEL (reference sequence).

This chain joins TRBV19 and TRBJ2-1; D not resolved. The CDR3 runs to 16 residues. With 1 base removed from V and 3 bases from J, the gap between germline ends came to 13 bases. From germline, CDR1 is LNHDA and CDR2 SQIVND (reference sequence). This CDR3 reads CASSIGNRPNYNEQFF. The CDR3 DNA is TGTGCCAGTAGTATAGGAAACAGACCAAACTACAATGAGCAGTTCTTC.

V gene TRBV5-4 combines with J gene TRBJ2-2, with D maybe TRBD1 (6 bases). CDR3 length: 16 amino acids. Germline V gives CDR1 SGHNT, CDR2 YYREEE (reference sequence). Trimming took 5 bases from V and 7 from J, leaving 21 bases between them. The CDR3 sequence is CASRYTGSAHGGELFF. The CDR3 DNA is TGTGCCAGCAGGTACACAGGGTCGGCGCACGGCGGGGAGCTGTTTTTT.

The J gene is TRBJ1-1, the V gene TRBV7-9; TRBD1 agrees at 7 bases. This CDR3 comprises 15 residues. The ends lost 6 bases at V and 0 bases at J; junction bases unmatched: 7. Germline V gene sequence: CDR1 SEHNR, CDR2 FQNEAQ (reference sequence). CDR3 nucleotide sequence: TGTGCCAGCAGGGAGGAGGGGGCCATGAACACTGAAGCTTTCTTT. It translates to CASREEGAMNTEAFF.

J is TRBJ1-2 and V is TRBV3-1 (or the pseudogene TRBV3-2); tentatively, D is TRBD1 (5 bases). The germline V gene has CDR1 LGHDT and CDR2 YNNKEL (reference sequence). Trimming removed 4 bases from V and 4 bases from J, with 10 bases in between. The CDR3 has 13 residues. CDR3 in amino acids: CASSPGRVYGYTF. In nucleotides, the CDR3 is TGTGCCAGCAGCCCGGGACGGGTCTATGGCTACACCTTC.

CDR3: CASRPSGSEDTQYF. The CDR3 DNA sequence: TGCGCCAGCCGCCCTAGCGGGAGCGAAGATACGCAGTATTTT. The chain is built from TRBV10-1 and TRBJ2-3, with TRBD2 identical over 10 bases. J gave up 5 bases and V 8 bases, and 7 bases lay outside the gene matches. Germline lookup yields CDR1 WNHNN and CDR2 SYGVQD (reference sequence). The CDR3 is 14 residues long.

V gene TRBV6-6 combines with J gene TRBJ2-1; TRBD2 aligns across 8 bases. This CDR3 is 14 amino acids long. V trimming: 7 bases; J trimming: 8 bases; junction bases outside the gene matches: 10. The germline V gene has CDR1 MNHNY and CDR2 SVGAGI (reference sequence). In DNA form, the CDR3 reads TGTGCCAGCACCCTGGGTAGTAGCGGGGATGAGCAGTTCTTC. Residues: CASTLGSSGDEQFF.

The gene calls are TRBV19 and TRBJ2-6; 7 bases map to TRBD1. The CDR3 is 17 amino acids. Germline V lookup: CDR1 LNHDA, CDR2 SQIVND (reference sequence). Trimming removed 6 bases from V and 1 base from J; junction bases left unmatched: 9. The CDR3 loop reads CASSRQGVMSGANVLTF. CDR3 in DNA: TGTGCCAGTAGCAGACAGGGCGTCATGTCTGGGGCCAACGTCCTGACTTTC.